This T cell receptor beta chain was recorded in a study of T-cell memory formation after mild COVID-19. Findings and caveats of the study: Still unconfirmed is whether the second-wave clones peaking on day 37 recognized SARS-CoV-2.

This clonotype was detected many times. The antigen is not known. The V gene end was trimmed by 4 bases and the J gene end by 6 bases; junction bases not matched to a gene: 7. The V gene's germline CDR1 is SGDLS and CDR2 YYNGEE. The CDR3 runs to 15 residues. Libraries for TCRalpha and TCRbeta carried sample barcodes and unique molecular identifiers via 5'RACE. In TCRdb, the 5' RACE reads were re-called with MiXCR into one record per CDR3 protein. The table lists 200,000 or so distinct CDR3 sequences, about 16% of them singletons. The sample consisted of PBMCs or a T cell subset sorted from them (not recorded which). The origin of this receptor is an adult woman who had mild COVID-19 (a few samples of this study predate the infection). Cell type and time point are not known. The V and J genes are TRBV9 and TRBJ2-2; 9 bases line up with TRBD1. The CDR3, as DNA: TGTGCCAGCAGCTATACGGGACAGGGACCCGGGGAGCTGTTTTTT. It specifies CASSYTGQGPGELFF. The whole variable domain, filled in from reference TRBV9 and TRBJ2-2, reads DSGVTQTPKHLITATGQRVTLRCSPRSGDLSVYWYQQSLDQGLQFLIQYYNGEERAKGNILERFSAQQFPDLHSELNLSSLELGDSALYFCASSYTGQGPGELFFGEGSRLTVL.